This T cell receptor (beta chain) was captured in a study of low-dose radiotherapy and immunotherapy resistance in tumors. Study overall: The schedule for Cohort 2 used 1 Gy per fraction every two weeks, which added up to 13 Gy over 26 weeks.

Time point denoted: after trial treatment. Treatment noted: LDRT plus nivolumab, ipilimumab, low-dose cyclophosphamide and aspirin (RACIN trial). In this sample, this clonotype turned up many times. Primers used for first-strand cDNA, a TRAV- and TRBV-specific set, covered both alpha and beta chains. With a constant-region primer and a V-primer adapter, TCRs were subjected to 20 to 25 PCR cycles of amplification. Each CDR3 protein is one row after TCRdb ran MiXCR on the reads. The sample lists about 84,000 distinct CDR3 sequences; 17% were seen once. The receptor was isolated from a male donor with prostate cancer. Source: PBMCs, taken after low-dose radiotherapy plus immunotherapy.

The DNA of the CDR3 is TGTGCCAGCAGCTTAGAGACAGGGAAAAACATTCAGTACTTC. Amino acid sequence: CASSLETGKNIQYF. The V and J genes are TRBV7-2 and TRBJ2-4, with 7 bases fitting TRBD1. J gave up 4 bases and V 1 base, and 1 base lay outside the gene matches. CDR1 is SGHTA and CDR2 is FQGNSA in the germline V gene. The CDR3 length is 14 residues.